The 20 T cell receptor beta chains below were found in one sample sequenced in a study of spatial heterogeneity in lung cancer. General study results and limits: How many expanded intratumoral alpha and beta TCRs were present tracked the tumor mutation count, which was a count of nonsynonymous mutations.

These receptors lack a known antigen. In TCRdb, the 5' RACE reads were re-called with MiXCR into one record per CDR3 protein. The profile shows some 8,700 distinct CDR3 sequences, about an eighth of them singletons. The time point is: sample taken at primary tumor resection. The sequences come from lung tumor tissue, collected at surgery. Receptors originate from a male donor with early-stage non-small cell lung cancer.

This clonotype was counted ten times or more. CDR3 nucleotide sequence: TGTGCCAGCAGTCCCCCCGGGGGCTCCTACAATGAGCAGTTCTTC. It codes for CASSPPGGSYNEQFF. J is TRBJ2-1 and V is TRBV12-3 or TRBV12-4; D is possibly TRBD2 (6 bases). CDR3 length: 15 residues. Trimming stripped 5 bases from V and 0 bases from J, with 11 bases between.

This clonotype was detected ten times or more. Mismatch with germline at one junction end may stem from a read error. The rearrangement joins TRBV20-1 to TRBJ2-3, with D perhaps matching TRBD2 (5 bases). This CDR3 region has 17 residues. Germline CDR1 reads DFQATT; CDR2 reads SNEGSKA (reference sequence). The CDR3 nucleotides read TGCAGTGCTGGAGAAGTCCCGACCCTTCCCGGGAAGGATACGCAGTATTTT. This translates into CSAGEVPTLPGKDTQYF.

By share of the sample, this clonotype is medium-sized. This chain links TRBV28 with TRBJ2-1, with 8 nucleotides matching TRBD1. Losses at the gene ends were 5 bases for V and 4 bases for J; bases not matched to a gene: 4. The CDR3 spans 14 residues. Germline loops: CDR1 MDHEN, CDR2 SYDVKM. The CDR3 loop reads CASSLGQEYNEQFF. DNA of the CDR3: TGTGCCAGCAGTCTGGGACAGGAATACAATGAGCAGTTCTTC.

This clonotype was counted many times. CDR3 loop: CASSRVNTGELFF. CDR3 nucleotides: TGTGCCAGCAGCAGGGTTAACACCGGGGAGCTGTTTTTT. The chain recombines TRBV2 with TRBJ2-2; D is possibly TRBD1 (5 bases). Deletions cut 6 bases from V and 2 bases from J, with 7 bases between. CDR1 SNHLY and CDR2 FYNNEI come from the germline V gene. CDR3 length: 13 residues.

The chain combines TRBV6-1 with TRBJ2-1, with TRBD1 identical over 10 bases. There are 14 residues in the CDR3. CDR1 is MNHNS and CDR2 is SASEGT in the germline V gene. J gave up 8 bases and V 7 bases, and 8 bases lay outside the gene matches. The CDR3 here is CASTGTGEGYEQFF. Written as DNA, the CDR3 is TGTGCCAGCACCGGGACAGGGGAAGGGTATGAGCAGTTCTTC.

This clonotype was recorded at least ten times. V is TRBV6-6 and J is TRBJ1-6; 8 bases are shared with TRBD1. The V gene's germline CDR1 is MNHNY and CDR2 SVGAGI (reference sequence). V lost 4 bases and J lost 10; bases outside the gene matches: 6. The CDR3 is made up of 14 amino acids. CDR3: CASSFTGGNSPLHF. The DNA for the CDR3 is TGTGCCAGCAGTTTCACAGGGGGGAACTCACCCCTCCACTTT.

This clonotype has at least ten counts. J is TRBJ2-1 and V is TRBV7-2, with D unclear. CDR1 is SGHTA and CDR2 is FQGNSA in the germline V gene. Trimming cost V 2 bases and J 3 bases, with 5 bases left between them. CDR3 length equals 13 residues. In DNA form, the CDR3 reads TGTGCCAGCAGCTTAAACGACTACAATGAGCAGTTCTTC. Translated: CASSLNDYNEQFF.

The table lists this clonotype with many counts. Here the CDR3 reads CASSQGAGDTDTQYF. In nucleotides, the CDR3 is TGTGCCAGCAGCCAAGGAGCGGGAGACACAGATACGCAGTATTTT. The chain links TRBV3-1 to TRBJ2-3, with 8 bases that match TRBD2. Germline lookup yields CDR1 LGHDT and CDR2 YNNKEL (reference sequence). The CDR3 sequence is 15 residues long. V lost 1 base and J lost 2; bases outside the gene matches: 2.

This clonotype appeared many times. The chain recombines TRBV20-1 with TRBJ2-1, with TRBD2 matching over 12 bases. The CDR3 is 17 amino acids. V dropped 1 base and J dropped 7; count of bases not matched to a gene: 11. CDR1 is DFQATT and CDR2 is SNEGSKA in the germline V gene (reference sequence). In DNA, the CDR3 is TGCAGTGCTAGAGGGCGGCTAGCGGGAGGGCCCTGGAATGAGCAGTTCTTC. As protein: CSARGRLAGGPWNEQFF.

This clonotype is categorized as medium-sized (0.01 to 0.1%). The V call is TRBV9, the J call TRBJ2-7; 8 bases line up with TRBD2. CDR3 length equals 14 residues. Germline values: CDR1 SGDLS, CDR2 YYNGEE. Trimming removed 3 bases from V and 2 bases from J; junction bases left unmatched: 4. The CDR3 region is CASSEKREPYEQYF. The CDR3 coding sequence is TGTGCCAGCAGCGAAAAGCGGGAGCCCTACGAGCAGTACTTC.

This clonotype has ten or more counts. The chain recombines TRBV12-3 or TRBV12-4 with TRBJ2-1; D is uncertain. The CDR3 length is 11 residues. V was trimmed by 5 bases and J by 7 bases, leaving 6 bases between them. CDR3 residues: CASSPRNEQFF. The CDR3 coding sequence is TGTGCCAGCAGTCCTAGGAATGAGCAGTTCTTC.

In this sample, this clonotype is medium-sized. The gene calls are TRBV12-3 or TRBV12-4 and TRBJ1-2; possible D gene TRBD1, 5 bases. CDR3 length: 14 residues. V was shortened by 1 base and J by 6 bases, with 12 bases between the two germline ends. The CDR3 loop reads CASSLVPGANGYTF. The DNA of the CDR3 is TGTGCCAGCAGTTTAGTTCCCGGGGCGAATGGCTACACCTTC.

This clonotype was recorded many times. The chain links TRBV27 to TRBJ2-2; possible D gene TRBD2, 6 bases. The germline V gene has CDR1 MNHEY and CDR2 SMNVEV (reference sequence). The CDR3 covers 13 residues. Trimming pared 7 bases from V and 6 bases from J, leaving 12 bases between. Here the CDR3 DNA reads TGTGCCAGCACCTCCTGGGGGGCCGGGGAGCTGTTTTTT. Translation: CASTSWGAGELFF.

This clonotype was observed many times. The V and J genes are TRBV3-1 and TRBJ2-2, with D possibly matching TRBD1 (6 bases). Germline V gene lookup returns CDR1 LGHDT and CDR2 YNNKEL (reference sequence). V gave up 6 bases and J gave up 4 bases, with 12 bases separating them. The CDR3 sequence is 14 residues long. The CDR3 loop reads CASRNRVGTGELFF. The DNA for the CDR3 is TGTGCCAGCAGGAACAGGGTCGGCACCGGGGAGCTGTTTTTT.

This clonotype is medium-sized by share. The chain links TRBV29-1 to TRBJ2-7; 9 bases map to TRBD1. The germline V gene has CDR1 SQVTM and CDR2 ANQGSEA. V trimming: 6 bases; J trimming: 7 bases; junction bases outside the gene matches: 7. CDR3 length: 12 amino acids. This CDR3 is CSVGTGSREQYF. As DNA, the CDR3 is TGCAGCGTGGGGACAGGGTCCCGGGAGCAGTACTTC.

Many counts were recorded for this clonotype. The chain links TRBV19 to TRBJ2-5; D is unclear. The CDR3 runs 11 residues. Trimming took 3 bases from V and 5 from J, leaving 4 bases between them. Germline V gene data show CDR1 as LNHDA and CDR2 as SQIVND (reference sequence). The CDR3 sequence is CASSMGETQYF. For the CDR3, the DNA is TGTGCCAGTAGTATGGGGGAGACCCAGTACTTC.

V is TRBV7-2 and J is TRBJ1-1; D is ambiguous. Looked up from germline, CDR1 is SGHTA and CDR2 is FQGNSA. The CDR3 totals 13 residues. Trimming stripped 3 bases from V and 2 bases from J, with 7 bases between. This chain's CDR3 is CASSFSPNTEAFF. CDR3 nucleotides: TGTGCCAGCAGCTTTAGTCCCAACACTGAAGCTTTCTTT.

This clonotype occurred many times. The chain couples TRBV29-1 to TRBJ2-5; 9 bases agree with TRBD1. The trim removed 7 bases at V and 3 bases at J, leaving 3 bases unmatched. CDR1 is SQVTM and CDR2 is ANQGSEA in the germline V gene. This CDR3 comprises 12 residues. CDR3 region: CSGRTGEETQYF. The CDR3 DNA is TGCAGCGGGCGGACAGGGGAAGAGACCCAGTACTTC.

This clonotype was recorded many times. The chain employs TRBV29-1 and TRBJ1-5; a possible D gene is TRBD1 (6 bases). Trimming stripped 4 bases from V and 4 bases from J, with 8 bases between. Germline CDR1 is SQVTM and CDR2 is ANQGSEA. CDR3 length equals 12 residues. CDR3 in amino acids: CSVGGANQPQHF. DNA for the CDR3: TGCAGCGTTGGGGGGGCTAATCAGCCCCAGCATTTT.

The rearrangement joins TRBV2 to TRBJ2-2; the match to TRBD1 covers 7 bases. This CDR3 contains 15 residues. Unmatched junction bases numbered 3, after V lost 5 bases and J lost 0 bases. CDR1 SNHLY and CDR2 FYNNEI come from the germline V gene. The CDR3 nucleotides are TGTGCCAGCAGTCGACAGGGTTCGAACACCGGGGAGCTGTTTTTT. This encodes CASSRQGSNTGELFF.